This T cell receptor (beta chain) derives from a study of T cell responses to AZD1222 COVID-19 vaccine (dated by TCRdb to about 2021). With respect to the entire study: A total of around 240 trial participants underwent TCR sequencing, of whom 207 received two doses of AZD1222 and about 26 received two doses of the MenACWY control vaccine. Trial participants were enrolled by age into 18-55, 56-69 and 70-plus year subgroups, with roughly 160, 29 and 62 TCR-sequenced participants respectively. Here is what the overall study found, with its caveats: In the small 56-69-year group, the increase in depth fell short of significance, most likely because of low power. After two AZD1222 doses, both the breadth and the depth of spike-specific TCRs were significantly higher than at day 0 and than in MenACWY recipients. Only five or six AZD1222 recipients were SARS-CoV-2 seropositive at baseline, limiting conclusions about previously exposed vaccinees. Participants were mostly white British, with more females than males. The authors suggested clonal diversity may have been underestimated. CD4 TCRs associated with the vaccine covered the entire spike protein, and the dominant responses were in regions 160-218 and 743-854. Because no day 14 peak-response samples were available, the repertoires could be characterized only after the peak T cell response. Nearly half of unique spike-specific TCRs reportedly recognized epitopes outside regions mutated in the B.1.351 and B.1.1.7 variants.

Concerning this clone: This clone's antigen is unknown. No clone much larger than this one lies a single base away; base qualities are absent.

The CDR3 regions of human TCRbeta chains were analyzed by immunosequencing. For the original study's pipeline: TCRs in the repertoires were compared against a reference library of SARS-CoV-2-specific TCRs that had been generated with the MIRA antigen-specificity platform. Breadth was defined as the fraction of unique TCRs that were SARS-CoV-2-associated, and depth was defined as the fraction of total T cells that were SARS-CoV-2-associated. Using the MIRA data, each spike-specific TCR was assigned both to the spike region to which the TCR was reactive and to a CD4 or CD8 class. Log10-transformed breadth and depth values were compared by one-way ANOVA with Sidak's multiple comparisons tests. Entries here come from immuneACCESS through TCRdb and include only in-frame sequences with V and J called. Some clones fail to appear in such tables; in the studies checked, an unresolved V gene covers under half of the shortfall, and the cause of the remainder is unknown. V and J calls and clone size are those listed in that table; D and trimming were worked out from the DNA. Recorded for this sample are roughly 120,000 clones; about 94% of them occurred a single time. About 3% of the sample belongs to the ten largest clones.

In the paper's terms, the time point label means: about 28 days (+/-7) after the second vaccine dose. AZD1222 recipients given second doses at about 4 weeks or at about 12 weeks were pooled, since spike-specific TCR depth and breadth were not found to differ between the two schedules. Samples from vaccinated people were obtained from the UK trials COV001 and COV002, which included a single-blind randomized controlled phase 2/3 trial of AZD1222 (ChAdOx1 nCoV-19) in healthy adults. For TCRbeta chain sequencing, PBMC samples were collected from trial participants at day 0 and at day 28 after the second dose. CDR3 length: 15 amino acids, cysteine to phenylalanine. Only the CDR3 portion is preserved as DNA: 45 bases, with reading frame beginning at the first base. Taken from the germline V gene, the CDR1 and CDR2 loops are SQVTM and ANQGSEA. Trimming takes 0 bases off V and 5 bases off J; junction bases not matched to a gene: 9.

Recombination linked TRBV29-1 to TRBJ2-7; 8 central bases correspond to TRBD2. Sample: peripheral blood, taken 28 days after the second AZD1222 dose. This receptor was identified in an adult who received the AZD1222 COVID-19 vaccine. The CDR3 protein is CSVEDPAGARHEQYF. DNA sequence: TGCAGCGTTGAAGACCCAGCGGGAGCGCGCCACGAGCAGTACTTC.